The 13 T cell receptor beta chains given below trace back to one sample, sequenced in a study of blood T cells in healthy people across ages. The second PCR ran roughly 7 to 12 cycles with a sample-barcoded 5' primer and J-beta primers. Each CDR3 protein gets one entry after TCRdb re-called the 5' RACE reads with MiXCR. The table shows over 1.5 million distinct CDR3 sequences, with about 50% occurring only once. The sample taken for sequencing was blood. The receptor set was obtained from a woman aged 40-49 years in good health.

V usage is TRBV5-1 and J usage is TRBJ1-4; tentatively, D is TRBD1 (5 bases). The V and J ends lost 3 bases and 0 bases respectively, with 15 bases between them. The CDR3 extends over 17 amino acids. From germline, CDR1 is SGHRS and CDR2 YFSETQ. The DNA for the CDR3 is TGCGCCAGCAGCTCCGGGGCGACAGTTGCAACTAATGAAAAACTGTTTTTT. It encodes CASSSGATVATNEKLFF.

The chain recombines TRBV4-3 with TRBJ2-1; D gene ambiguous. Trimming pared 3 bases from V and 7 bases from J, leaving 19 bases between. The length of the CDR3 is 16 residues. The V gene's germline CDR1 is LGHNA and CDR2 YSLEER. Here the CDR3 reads CASSHGQEVLRNEQFF. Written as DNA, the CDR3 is TGCGCCAGCAGCCACGGGCAAGAAGTACTAAGGAATGAGCAGTTCTTC.

As DNA, the CDR3 is TGTGCCAGCTCACCACCGGATGTGACTGGGGCCAACGTCCTGACTTTC. It codes for CASSPPDVTGANVLTF. This chain joins TRBV18 and TRBJ2-6; D is undetermined. CDR1 is KGHSH and CDR2 is LQKENI in the germline V gene. V dropped 0 bases and J dropped 2 bases, with 8 bases sitting between them. The CDR3 extends over 16 amino acids.

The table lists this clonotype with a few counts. CDR3 amino acids: CASSLAGLGDTEQFF. The CDR3 nucleotides read TGTGCCAGCAGCTTAGCGGGACTAGGGGACACTGAGCAGTTCTTC. This sequence joins TRBV13 and TRBJ2-1, with TRBD2 identical over 8 bases. The CDR3 has 15 residues. Per germline, CDR1 PRHDT and CDR2 FYEKMQ (reference sequence). Trimming took 1 base from V and 9 from J; bases not matched to a gene: 8.

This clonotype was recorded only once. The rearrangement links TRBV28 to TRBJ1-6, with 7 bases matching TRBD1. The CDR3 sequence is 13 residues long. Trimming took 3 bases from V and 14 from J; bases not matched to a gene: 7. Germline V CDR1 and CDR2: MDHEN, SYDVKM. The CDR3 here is CASSLAQGFTLHF. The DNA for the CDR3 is TGTGCCAGCAGTTTGGCACAGGGGTTCACCCTCCACTTT.

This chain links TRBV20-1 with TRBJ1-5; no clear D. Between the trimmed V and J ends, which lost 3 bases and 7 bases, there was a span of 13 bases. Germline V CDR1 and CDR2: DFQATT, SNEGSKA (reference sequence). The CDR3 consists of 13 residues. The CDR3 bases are TGCAGTGCTAGTCGGGGTATTGGGCAGCCCCAGCATTTT. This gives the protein CSASRGIGQPQHF.

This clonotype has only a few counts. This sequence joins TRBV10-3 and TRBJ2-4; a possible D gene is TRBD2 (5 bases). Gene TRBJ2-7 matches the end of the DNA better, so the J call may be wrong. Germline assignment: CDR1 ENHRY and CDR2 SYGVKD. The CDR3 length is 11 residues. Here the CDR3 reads CAISSRGEQYF. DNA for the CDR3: TGTGCCATCAGTAGTCGGGGCGAGCAGTACTTC.

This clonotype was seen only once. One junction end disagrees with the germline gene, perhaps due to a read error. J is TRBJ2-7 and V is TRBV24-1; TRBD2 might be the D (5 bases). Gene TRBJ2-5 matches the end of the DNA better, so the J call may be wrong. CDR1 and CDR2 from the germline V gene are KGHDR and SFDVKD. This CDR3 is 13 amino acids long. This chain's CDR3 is CVTSDFGEETQYF. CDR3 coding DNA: TGTGTCACCAGTGATTTCGGGGAGGAGACCCAGTACTTC.

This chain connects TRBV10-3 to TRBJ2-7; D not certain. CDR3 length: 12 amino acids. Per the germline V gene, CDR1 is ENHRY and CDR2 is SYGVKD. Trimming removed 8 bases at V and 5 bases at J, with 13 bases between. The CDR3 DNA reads TGTGCCATCGGCGGCCTAACCCACGAGCAGTACTTC. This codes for CAIGGLTHEQYF.

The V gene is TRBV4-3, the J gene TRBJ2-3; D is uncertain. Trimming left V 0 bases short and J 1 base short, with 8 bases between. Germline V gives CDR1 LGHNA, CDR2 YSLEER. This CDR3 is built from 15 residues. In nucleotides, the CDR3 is TGCGCCAGCAGCCAAGAGTCGAGAGGCACAGATACGCAGTATTTT. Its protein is CASSQESRGTDTQYF.

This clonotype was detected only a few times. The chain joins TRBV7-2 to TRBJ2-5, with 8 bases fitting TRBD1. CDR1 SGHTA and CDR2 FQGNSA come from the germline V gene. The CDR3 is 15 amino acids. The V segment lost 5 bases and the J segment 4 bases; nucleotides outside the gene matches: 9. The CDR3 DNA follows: TGTGCCAGCAGCCCAAGGACAGGGACTGTAGAGACCCAGTACTTC. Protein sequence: CASSPRTGTVETQYF. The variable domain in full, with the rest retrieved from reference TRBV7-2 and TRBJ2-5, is GAGVSQSPSNKVTEKGKDVELRCDPISGHTALYWYRQSLGQGLEFLIYFQGNSAPDKSGLPSDRFSAERTGGSVSTLTIQRTQQEDSAVYLCASSPRTGTVETQYFGPGTRLLVL.

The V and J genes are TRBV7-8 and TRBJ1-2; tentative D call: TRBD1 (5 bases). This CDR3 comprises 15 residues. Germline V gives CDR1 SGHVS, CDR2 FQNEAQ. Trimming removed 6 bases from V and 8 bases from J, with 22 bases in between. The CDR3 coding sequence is TGTGCCAGCAGTTACACCCTTGGGGACGAGCGGGGCTACACCTTC. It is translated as CASSYTLGDERGYTF. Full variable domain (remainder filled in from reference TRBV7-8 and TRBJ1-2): GAGVSQSPRYKVAKRGQDVALRCDPISGHVSLFWYQQALGQGPEFLTYFQNEAQLDKSGLPSDRFFAERPEGSVSTLKIQRTQQEDSAVYLCASSYTLGDERGYTFGSGTRLTVV.

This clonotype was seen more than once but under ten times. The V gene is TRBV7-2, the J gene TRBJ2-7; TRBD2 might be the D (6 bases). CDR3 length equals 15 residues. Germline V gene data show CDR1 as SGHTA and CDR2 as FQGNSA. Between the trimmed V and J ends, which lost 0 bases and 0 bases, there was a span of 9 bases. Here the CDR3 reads CASSLAGRSSYEQYF. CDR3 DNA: TGTGCCAGCAGCTTAGCGGGGAGGAGCTCCTACGAGCAGTACTTC. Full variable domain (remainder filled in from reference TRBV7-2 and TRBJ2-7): GAGVSQSPSNKVTEKGKDVELRCDPISGHTALYWYRQSLGQGLEFLIYFQGNSAPDKSGLPSDRFSAERTGGSVSTLTIQRTQQEDSAVYLCASSLAGRSSYEQYFGPGTRLTVT.